The 11 T cell receptor beta chains presented below share a single source sample, sequenced in a study of T cell changes during pregnancy in multiple sclerosis. The data were produced by immunoSEQ multiplex PCR, yet TCRdb's version contains in-frame clones alone and is incomplete. Counted here are tens of thousands of clones, about 90% occurring once; the ten biggest clones make up approximately 1.5%. The sequencing here drew on peripheral blood, taken in the second trimester of pregnancy. These receptors were taken from a female donor in good health, enrolled as a control in a pregnancy study.

The chain couples TRBV28 to TRBJ2-2; D not certain. The CDR3 totals 13 residues. Germline CDR1 MDHEN, CDR2 SYDVKM. Trimming removed 4 bases at V and 5 bases at J, with 8 bases between. The CDR3 sequence: CASSSILTGELFF. The CDR3 DNA is TGTGCCAGCAGTTCTATATTGACCGGGGAGCTGTTTTTT. Combining the CDR3 with reference TRBV28 and TRBJ2-2 gives the whole variable domain DVKVTQSSRYLVKRTGEKVFLECVQDMDHENMFWYRQDPGLGLRLIYFSYDVKMKEKGDIPEGYSVSREKKERFSLILESASTNQTSMYLCASSSILTGELFFGEGSRLTVL.

The genes are TRBV19 and TRBJ1-5; D is uncertain. V lost 7 bases, J lost 7 bases, and 14 bases lay in between. Germline CDR1 and CDR2: LNHDA and SQIVND (reference sequence). The CDR3 is made up of 13 amino acids. DNA of the CDR3: TGTGCCAGTAACCCGGAGGTTTCCCAGCCCCAGCATTTT. It is translated as CASNPEVSQPQHF. The full variable domain, rest sourced from reference TRBV19 and TRBJ1-5, is DGGITQSPKYLFRKEGQNVTLSCEQNLNHDAMYWYRQDPGQGLRLIYYSQIVNDFQKGDIAEGYSVSREKKESFPLTVTSAQKNPTAFYLCASNPEVSQPQHFGDGTRLSIL.

The chain joins TRBV5-1 to TRBJ2-6, with 8 bases fitting TRBD2. The CDR3 length is 16 residues. The V segment lost 9 bases and the J segment 3 bases; nucleotides outside the gene matches: 11. Germline V gene data show CDR1 as SGHRS and CDR2 as YFSETQ. The DNA for the CDR3 is TGCGCCACCAGGAGTAGCGGGACTTTTGGGGCCAACGTCCTGACTTTC. It encodes CATRSSGTFGANVLTF. The whole variable domain, filled in from reference TRBV5-1 and TRBJ2-6, reads KAGVTQTPRYLIKTRGQQVTLSCSPISGHRSVSWYQQTPGQGLQFLFEYFSETQRNKGNFPGRFSGRQFSNSRSEMNVSTLELGDSALYLCATRSSGTFGANVLTFGAGSRLTVL.

The chain links TRBV6-5 to TRBJ1-1; D possibly corresponds to TRBD1 (5 bases). Germline CDR1 is MNHEY and CDR2 is SVGAGI. Between the trimmed V and J ends, which lost 8 bases and 4 bases, there was a span of 8 bases. The CDR3 is made up of 11 amino acids. The CDR3 reads CASGTGTEAFF. CDR3 DNA: TGTGCCAGCGGAACAGGCACTGAAGCTTTCTTT.

Points on this clone: The sample holds other DNA sequences that translate to the same CDR3. This sequence joins TRBV5-1 and TRBJ2-7; D might be TRBD1 (5 bases). Germline loops: CDR1 SGHRS, CDR2 YFSETQ. Trimming removed 4 bases from V and 3 bases from J, with 8 bases in between. This CDR3 is 12 amino acids long. The DNA of the CDR3 is TGCGCCAGCAGCCTGGACAACTACGAGCAGTACTTC. Translation: CASSLDNYEQYF. Looking up the rest from reference TRBV5-1 and TRBJ2-7 gives the full variable domain: KAGVTQTPRYLIKTRGQQVTLSCSPISGHRSVSWYQQTPGQGLQFLFEYFSETQRNKGNFPGRFSGRQFSNSRSEMNVSTLELGDSALYLCASSLDNYEQYFGPGTRLTVT.

The chain combines TRBV5-1 with TRBJ2-7; TRBD1 aligns across 8 bases. The germline V gene has CDR1 SGHRS and CDR2 YFSETQ. The CDR3 consists of 16 residues. The J segment lost 2 bases and the V segment lost 0 bases, leaving 7 bases of the junction unmatched. In nucleotides, the CDR3 is TGCGCCAGCAGCTTGGGTATTGGGACAGGAGCCTACGAGCAGTACTTC. This translates into CASSLGIGTGAYEQYF.

The chain links TRBV15 to TRBJ2-7; the match to TRBD1 covers 9 bases. The length of the CDR3 is 15 residues. CDR1 is LNHNV, CDR2 YYDKDF, per germline (reference sequence). V lost 4 bases to trimming and J lost 0 bases; unmatched junction nucleotides: 4. CDR3 nucleotides: TGTGCCACCAGCAAAGGGACAGGGAGCTCCTACGAGCAGTACTTC. This translates into CATSKGTGSSYEQYF.

The chain joins TRBV19 to TRBJ2-7; D unclear. This CDR3 spans 14 amino acids. Germline CDR1 is LNHDA and CDR2 is SQIVND (reference sequence). The V and J ends lost 5 bases and 3 bases respectively, with 14 bases between them. The CDR3, as DNA: TGTGCCAGTAGTCTCCAGACTCTCAGCTACGAGCAGTACTTC. Protein sequence: CASSLQTLSYEQYF.

The chain uses TRBV11-2 and TRBJ2-7; D is ambiguous. The CDR3 is made up of 14 amino acids. V was shortened by 0 bases and J by 7 bases, with 13 bases between the two germline ends. Germline values: CDR1 SGHAT, CDR2 FQNNGV. CDR3 DNA: TGTGCCAGCAGCTTAGATCCGGCCTCTAGTGAGCAGTACTTC. It encodes CASSLDPASSEQYF.

The chain uses TRBV6-8 and TRBJ2-1; 12 bases fit TRBD2. In germline, CDR1 is MNHGY, CDR2 SAAAGT. This CDR3 region has 16 residues. V lost 2 bases and J lost 5; bases outside the gene matches: 4. The CDR3 bases are TGTGCCAGCAGTTACACTTCTAGCGGGAGGGACAATGAGCAGTTCTTC. Residues: CASSYTSSGRDNEQFF.

The chain uses TRBV27 and TRBJ2-4; TRBD2 agrees at 11 bases. V dropped 5 bases and J dropped 3; count of bases not matched to a gene: 9. This CDR3 spans 17 amino acids. Per germline, CDR1 MNHEY and CDR2 SMNVEV (reference sequence). The CDR3 coding sequence is TGTGCCAGCAGTCCAAAAGGACTAGCGGGCCTCAAAAACATTCAGTACTTC. It specifies CASSPKGLAGLKNIQYF.